Described below is a single TCR beta chain sequence and its context. The data originate from a study of blood T cell repertoires in COVID-19. Across the study: From T cells, B-cell-depleted T cells, or PBMCs came the material, which was cDNA or gDNA.

This CDR3 has 15 residues. Germline V gives CDR1 MDHEN, CDR2 SYDVKM. Trimming cost V 3 bases and J 6 bases, with 14 bases left between them. Original analysis: Amplification with reference gene primers provided the estimates of nucleated cell counts. Profiling relied on immunoSEQ multiplex PCR, and the TCRdb table lists in-frame clones only, not all of them. V, J and clone size derive from that table, while D and trimming were established from the DNA sequence. The data show about 100,000 clones, more than 75% seen once. Sequenced sample: peripheral blood. The sequence came from a man aged 45 to 65 with active or convalescent COVID-19. The chain is built from TRBV28 and TRBJ1-4; maybe TRBD1 (5 bases). The CDR3 DNA reads as TGTGCCAGCAGTTTGACTCAGGGTTTATATGAAAAACTGTTTTTT. This gives the protein CASSLTQGLYEKLFF. Supplemented by reference TRBV28 and TRBJ1-4, the full variable domain reads DVKVTQSSRYLVKRTGEKVFLECVQDMDHENMFWYRQDPGLGLRLIYFSYDVKMKEKGDIPEGYSVSREKKERFSLILESASTNQTSMYLCASSLTQGLYEKLFFGSGTQLSVL.